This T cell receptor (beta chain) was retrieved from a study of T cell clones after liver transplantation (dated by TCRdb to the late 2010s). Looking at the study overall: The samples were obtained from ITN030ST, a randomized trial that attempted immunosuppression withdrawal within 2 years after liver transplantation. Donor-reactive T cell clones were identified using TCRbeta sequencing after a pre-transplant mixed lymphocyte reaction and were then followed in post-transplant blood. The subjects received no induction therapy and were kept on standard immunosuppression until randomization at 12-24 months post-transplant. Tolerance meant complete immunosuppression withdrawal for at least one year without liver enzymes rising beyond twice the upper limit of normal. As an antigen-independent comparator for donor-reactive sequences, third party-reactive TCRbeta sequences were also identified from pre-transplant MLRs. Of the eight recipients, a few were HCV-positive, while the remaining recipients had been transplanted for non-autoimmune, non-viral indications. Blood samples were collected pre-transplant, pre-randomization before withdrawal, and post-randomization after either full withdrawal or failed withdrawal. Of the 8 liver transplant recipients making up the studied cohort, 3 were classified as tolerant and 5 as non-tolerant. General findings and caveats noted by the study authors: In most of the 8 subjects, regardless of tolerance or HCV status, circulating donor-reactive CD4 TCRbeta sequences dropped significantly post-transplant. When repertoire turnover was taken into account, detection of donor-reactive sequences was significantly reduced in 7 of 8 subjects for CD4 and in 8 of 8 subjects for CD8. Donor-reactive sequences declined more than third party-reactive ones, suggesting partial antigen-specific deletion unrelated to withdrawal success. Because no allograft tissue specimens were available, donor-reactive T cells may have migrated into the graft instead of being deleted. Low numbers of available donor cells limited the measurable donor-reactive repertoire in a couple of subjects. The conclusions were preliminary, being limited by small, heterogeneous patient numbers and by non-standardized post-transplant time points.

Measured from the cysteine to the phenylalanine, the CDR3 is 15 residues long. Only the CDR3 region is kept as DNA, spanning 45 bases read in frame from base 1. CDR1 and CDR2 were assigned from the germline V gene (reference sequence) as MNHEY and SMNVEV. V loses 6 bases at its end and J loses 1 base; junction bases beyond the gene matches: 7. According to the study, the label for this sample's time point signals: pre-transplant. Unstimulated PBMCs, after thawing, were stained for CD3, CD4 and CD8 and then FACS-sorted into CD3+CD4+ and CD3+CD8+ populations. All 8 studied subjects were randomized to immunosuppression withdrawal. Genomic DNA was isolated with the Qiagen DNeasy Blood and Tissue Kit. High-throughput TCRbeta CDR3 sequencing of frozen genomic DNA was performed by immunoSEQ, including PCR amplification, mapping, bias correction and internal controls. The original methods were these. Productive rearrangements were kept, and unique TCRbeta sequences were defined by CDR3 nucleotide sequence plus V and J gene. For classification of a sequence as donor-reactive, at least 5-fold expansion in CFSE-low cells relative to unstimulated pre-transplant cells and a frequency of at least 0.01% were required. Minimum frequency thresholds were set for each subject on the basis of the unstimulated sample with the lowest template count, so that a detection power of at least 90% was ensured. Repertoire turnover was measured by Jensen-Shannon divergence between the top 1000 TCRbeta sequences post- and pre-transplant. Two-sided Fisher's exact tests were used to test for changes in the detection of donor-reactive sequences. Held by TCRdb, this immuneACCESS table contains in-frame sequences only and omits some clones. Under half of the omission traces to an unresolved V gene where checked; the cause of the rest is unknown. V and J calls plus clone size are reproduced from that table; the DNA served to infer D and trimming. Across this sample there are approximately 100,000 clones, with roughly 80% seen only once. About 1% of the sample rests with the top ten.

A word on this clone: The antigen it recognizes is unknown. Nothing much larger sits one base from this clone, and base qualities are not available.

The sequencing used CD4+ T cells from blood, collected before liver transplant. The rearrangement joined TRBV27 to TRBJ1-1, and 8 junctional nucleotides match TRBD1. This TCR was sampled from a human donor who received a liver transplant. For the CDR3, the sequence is CASSSPDRGNTEAFF. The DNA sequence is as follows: TGTGCCAGCAGCTCACCAGACAGGGGGAACACTGAAGCTTTCTTT.